A single sample gave rise to the 5 T cell receptor beta chains below, sequenced in a study of response to subunit inactivated influenza vaccine. A single record per CDR3 protein comes from TCRdb applying MiXCR to the RT-PCR reads. The sample comprises 150,000 to 200,000 distinct CDR3 sequences, about a tenth of which are singletons, and over 10% rests with the top ten. This specimen was non-naive T cells sorted from PBMCs, taken about 6 weeks after vaccination. The receptors originated from a man aged 45-65 years who received an inactivated influenza vaccine.

This clonotype was seen many times. This chain links TRBV6-1 with TRBJ2-5; 12 bases match TRBD2. Germline V gene data show CDR1 as MNHNS and CDR2 as SASEGT. This CDR3 has 18 residues. The ends lost 5 bases at V and 5 bases at J; junction bases unmatched: 15. The CDR3 protein is CASSPVMTSGSLGETQYF. In DNA, the CDR3 is TGTGCCAGCAGTCCCGTGATGACTAGCGGGAGTTTAGGGGAGACCCAGTACTTC.

In this sample, this clonotype turned up many times. The rearrangement links TRBV15 to TRBJ2-3; 9 positions agree with TRBD2. Losses at the gene ends were 1 base for V and 2 bases for J; bases not matched to a gene: 16. The germline V gene encodes CDR1 LNHNV and CDR2 YYDKDF (reference sequence). The CDR3 sequence is 20 residues long. The CDR3 coding sequence is TGTGCCACCAGCAGAGGGTCGGCCTGGGGCGCGGGAGGGATCACAGATACGCAGTATTTT. Translating gives CATSRGSAWGAGGITDTQYF.

The rearrangement uses TRBV7-2 and TRBJ2-2; TRBD2 matches 7 bases. Per germline, CDR1 SGHTA and CDR2 FQGNSA. V shed 7 bases and J 2 bases; nucleotides not matched to a gene: 7. The CDR3 sequence is 15 residues long. CDR3 protein: CASTPLAGNTGELFF. In DNA form, the CDR3 reads TGTGCCAGCACTCCGTTAGCGGGCAACACCGGGGAGCTGTTTTTT.

This clonotype was observed a few times. The chain uses TRBV5-6 and TRBJ2-7, with D perhaps being TRBD1 or TRBD2 (6 bases each). Trimming left V 0 bases short and J 8 bases short, with 12 bases between. CDR1 and CDR2 from the germline V gene are SGHDT and YYEEEE. This CDR3 is 13 amino acids long. CDR3 amino acids: CASSLGGGFKQYF. The CDR3 nucleotides read TGTGCCAGCAGCTTGGGAGGGGGGTTCAAGCAGTACTTC.

The chain joins TRBV19 to TRBJ2-7; 8 nucleotides align to TRBD1. Germline CDR1 is LNHDA and CDR2 is SQIVND (reference sequence). The CDR3 totals 15 residues. The trim removed 1 base at V and 3 bases at J, leaving 5 bases unmatched. CDR3 residues: CASSIAGTGNYEQYF. In nucleotides, the CDR3 is TGTGCCAGTAGTATAGCTGGGACAGGAAACTACGAGCAGTACTTC.